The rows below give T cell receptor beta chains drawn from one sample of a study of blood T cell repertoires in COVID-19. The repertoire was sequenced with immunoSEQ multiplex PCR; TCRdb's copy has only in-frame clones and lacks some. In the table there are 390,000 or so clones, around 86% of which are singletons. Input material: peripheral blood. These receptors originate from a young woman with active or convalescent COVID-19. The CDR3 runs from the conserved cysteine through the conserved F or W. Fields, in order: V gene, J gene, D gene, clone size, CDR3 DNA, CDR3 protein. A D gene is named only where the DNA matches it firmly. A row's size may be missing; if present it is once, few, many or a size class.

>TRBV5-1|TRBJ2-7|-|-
TGCGCCAGCAGCACCACGACAGGAACCTACGAGCAGTACTTC
CASSTTTGTYEQYF
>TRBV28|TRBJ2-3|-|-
TGTGCCAGCAGTCCCGAGGGCACAGATACGCAGTATTTT
CASSPEGTDTQYF
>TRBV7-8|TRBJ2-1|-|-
TGTGCCAGCAGCTTAGCGGGGAGGACCTACAATGAGCAGTTCTTC
CASSLAGRTYNEQFF
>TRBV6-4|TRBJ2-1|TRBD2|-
TGTGCCAGCAGCAGACTAGCGGGACCGGGACCCGGCGGTGAGCAGTTCTTC
CASSRLAGPGPGGEQFF
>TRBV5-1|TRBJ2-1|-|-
TGCGCCAGCAGCTTGAGTTTAAAATGGGTTGGGCAGGGTTTCTCCTACAATGAGCAGTTCTTC
CASSLSLKWVGQGFSYNEQFF
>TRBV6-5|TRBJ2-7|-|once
TGTGCCAGCAGTTACTCGGGAGAGGGTAACTACGAGCAGTACTTC
CASSYSGEGNYEQYF
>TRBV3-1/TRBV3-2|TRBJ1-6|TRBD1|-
TGTGCCAGCAGCCACCCCGACAGGGCTAATTCACCCCTCCACTTT
CASSHPDRANSPLHF
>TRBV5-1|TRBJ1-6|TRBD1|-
TGCGCCAGCAGCTTGGCAGGGGGCGTCTATAATTCACCCCTCCACTTT
CASSLAGGVYNSPLHF
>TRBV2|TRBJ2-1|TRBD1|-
TGTGCCAGCAGAGACACCGGGACAGGGCAAAATGAGCAGTTCTTC
CASRDTGTGQNEQFF
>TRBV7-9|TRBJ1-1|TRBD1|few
TGTGCCAGCAGCTTAGGCCGGACAGGGGATGGGGGCACTGAAGCTTTCTTT
CASSLGRTGDGGTEAFF
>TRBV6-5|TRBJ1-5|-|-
TGTGCCAGCAGTTACTCGAGCGAAGTTCAGCCCCAGCATTTT
CASSYSSEVQPQHF
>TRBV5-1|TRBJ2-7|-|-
TGCGCCAGCAGCTTGGAGCCGAGCTCCTACGAGCAGTACTTC
CASSLEPSSYEQYF
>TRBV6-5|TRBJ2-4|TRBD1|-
TGTGCCAGCAGGGGGACAGAAGGTTACATTCAGTACTTC
CASRGTEGYIQYF
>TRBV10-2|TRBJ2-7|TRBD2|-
TGCGCCAGCAGAGAAGCGGGGTTTACCTACGAGCAGTACTTC
CASREAGFTYEQYF
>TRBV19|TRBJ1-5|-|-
TGTGCCAGTAGCAAGTCTAGGGACTCCTTAGCTCAGCCCCAGCATTTT
CASSKSRDSLAQPQHF
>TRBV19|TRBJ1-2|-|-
TGTGCCAGCGGTGGGTTGGCAGGGGCTAACTATGGCTACACCTTC
CASGGLAGANYGYTF
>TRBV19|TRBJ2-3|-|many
TGTGCCAGTAGTATGAAAGCCGGACAATATACGCAGTATTTT
CASSMKAGQYTQYF
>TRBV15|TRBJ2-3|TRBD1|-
TGTGCCACCAGCCAGGGGGCCACAGATACGCAGTATTTT
CATSQGATDTQYF
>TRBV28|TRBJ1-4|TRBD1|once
TGTGCCAGCATGGCATTACAGGGGGCGAATGAAAAACTGTTTTTT
CASMALQGANEKLFF
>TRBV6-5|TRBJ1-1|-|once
TGTGCCAGCAGTTACTTTCAGGGGATGAACACTGAAGCTTTCTTT
CASSYFQGMNTEAFF
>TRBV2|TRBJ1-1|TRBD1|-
TGTGCCAGCAGCCAACAGGGGGCGATCACTGAAGCTTTCTTT
CASSQQGAITEAFF
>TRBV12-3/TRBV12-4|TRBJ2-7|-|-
TGTGCCAGCAGTTTACAGTCCTACGAGCAGTACTTC
CASSLQSYEQYF
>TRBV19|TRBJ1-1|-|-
TGTGCCAGTAGTGGTGGGACTGCAACGCGCATGAACACTGAAGCTTTCTTT
CASSGGTATRMNTEAFF
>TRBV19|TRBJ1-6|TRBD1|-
TGTGCCAGTAGTAGACAGGGGGCCGGTAATTCACCCCTCCACTTT
CASSRQGAGNSPLHF
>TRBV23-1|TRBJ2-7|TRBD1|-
TGCGCCAGCAGTCAATCTCGAGGGGGCGCTTGTCACGAGCAGTACTTC
CASSQSRGGACHEQYF
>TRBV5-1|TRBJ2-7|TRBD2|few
TGCGCCAGCAGCTTGGGTATCCGGGAGGGTAGCGAGCAGTACTTC
CASSLGIREGSEQYF
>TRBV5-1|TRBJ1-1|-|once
TGCGCCAGCAGCCCGGGCCAGTCAAGGGGCACTGAAGCTTTCTTT
CASSPGQSRGTEAFF
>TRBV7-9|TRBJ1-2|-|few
TGTGCCAGCAGCCCTCTTGGGGGGATTTATAACTATGGCTACACCTTC
CASSPLGGIYNYGYTF
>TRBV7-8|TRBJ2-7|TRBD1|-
TGTGCCAGCAGCTTAGGTTTAGGACAGGGGGTGGGGGAGCAGTACTTC
CASSLGLGQGVGEQYF
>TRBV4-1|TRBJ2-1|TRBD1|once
TGCGCCAGCACCTACACCGGGACAGGGACATACAATGAGCAGTTCTTC
CASTYTGTGTYNEQFF
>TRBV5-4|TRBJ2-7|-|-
TGTGCCAGCAGCTTGTCCCCAGGGGCGGATTACGAGCAGTACTTC
CASSLSPGADYEQYF
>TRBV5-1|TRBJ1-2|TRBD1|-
TGCGCCAGCAGTGAGCTAACAGGGGGCGCAGGAAACTATGGCTACACCTTC
CASSELTGGAGNYGYTF
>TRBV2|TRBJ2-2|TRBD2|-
TGTGCCAGCAGTGAGACTAGCGGAAACACCGGGGAGCTGTTTTTT
CASSETSGNTGELFF
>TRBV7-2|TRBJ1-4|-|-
TGTGCCAGCAGCCATCCAGTGTCCTCGGGTAGGGAAAAACTGTTTTTT
CASSHPVSSGREKLFF
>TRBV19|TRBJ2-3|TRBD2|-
TGTGCCAGTAGTCCAAGCGGGGGGGCCACAGATACGCAGTATTTT
CASSPSGGATDTQYF
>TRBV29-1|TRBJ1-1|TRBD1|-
TGCAGCGCGCGGGACAGTTTGAACACTGAAGCTTTCTTT
CSARDSLNTEAFF
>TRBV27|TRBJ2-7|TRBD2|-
TGTGCCAGCAGTGAGGCCACTAGCGGGAGAATCTACGAGCAGTACTTC
CASSEATSGRIYEQYF
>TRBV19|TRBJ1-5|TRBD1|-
TGTGCCAGTACCCTCGGACAGGAGAGAGGTCAGCCCCAGCATTTT
CASTLGQERGQPQHF
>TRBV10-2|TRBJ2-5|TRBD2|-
TGCGCCAGTAAGGACGGGCGGGAGAGGGGCCAGTACTTC
CASKDGRERGQYF
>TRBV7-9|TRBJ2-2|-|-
TGTGCCAGCGGTCAAAAGGGGGATAACACCGGGGAGCTGTTTTTT
CASGQKGDNTGELFF
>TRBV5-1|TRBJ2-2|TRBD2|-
TGCGCCAGCAGCTTGGGACTAGCGGGGACGAACACCGGGGAGCTGTTTTTT
CASSLGLAGTNTGELFF
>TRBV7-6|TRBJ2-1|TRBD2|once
TGTGCCAGCAGCCTGATAGCGGGAGGAGGAGGGAATGAGCAGTTCTTC
CASSLIAGGGGNEQFF
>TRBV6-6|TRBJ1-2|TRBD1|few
TGTGCCAGCAGTTACTCTGGCGCAGGGGGAAACTATGGCTACACCTTC
CASSYSGAGGNYGYTF
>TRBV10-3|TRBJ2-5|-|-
TGTGCCATCAGTGAGGGCAAAGAGACCCAGTACTTC
CAISEGKETQYF
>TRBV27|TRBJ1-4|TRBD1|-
TGTGCCAGCAGTCCCGGACAGGGGAGAGAAAAACTGTTTTTT
CASSPGQGREKLFF
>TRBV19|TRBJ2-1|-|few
TGTGCCAGTATGGGGACAGAGCAGTTCTTC
CASMGTEQFF
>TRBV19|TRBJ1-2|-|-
TGTGCCAGTAGTACAGCCACAGGAAACGCTAACTATGGCTACACCTTC
CASSTATGNANYGYTF
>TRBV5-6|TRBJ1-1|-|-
TGTGCCAGCAGCGAAACAGTAAACACTGAAGCTTTCTTT
CASSETVNTEAFF
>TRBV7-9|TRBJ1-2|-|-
TGTGCCAGCAGCGTGTACCGGGACATAGGATGGGATGGCTACACCTTC
CASSVYRDIGWDGYTF
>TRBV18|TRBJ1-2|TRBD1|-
TGTGCCAGCTCACCTAAGACAGGGTCAAACACCTATGGCTACACCTTC
CASSPKTGSNTYGYTF
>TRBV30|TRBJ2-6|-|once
TGTGCCTGGAGTGTACAGTTCTCTGGGGCCAACGTCCTGACTTTC
CAWSVQFSGANVLTF
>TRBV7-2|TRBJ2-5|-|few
TGTGCCAGCAGCATTAGCCATGCCCAGTACTTC
CASSISHAQYF
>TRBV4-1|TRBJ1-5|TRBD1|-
TGCGCCAGCAGCCAAGGGCTCGGACAGGCATACAATCAGCCCCAGCATTTT
CASSQGLGQAYNQPQHF
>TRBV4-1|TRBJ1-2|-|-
TGCGCCAGCAGCCAAGGGACAGCCACCTATGGCTACACCTTC
CASSQGTATYGYTF
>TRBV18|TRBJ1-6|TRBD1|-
TGTGCCAGCTCACCTACAGGGGGGGGTAATTCACCCCTCCACTTT
CASSPTGGGNSPLHF
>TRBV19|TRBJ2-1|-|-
TGTGCCAGTAGTATAGATGTTCGGGTCTCCTACAATGAGCAGTTCTTC
CASSIDVRVSYNEQFF
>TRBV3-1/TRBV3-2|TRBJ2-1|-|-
TGTGCCAGCAGCCAATCAAGCGGCCCCTACAATGAGCAGTTCTTC
CASSQSSGPYNEQFF
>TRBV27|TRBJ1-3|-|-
TGTGCCAGCAGACAAGGGGGTACTGGAAACACCATATATTTT
CASRQGGTGNTIYF
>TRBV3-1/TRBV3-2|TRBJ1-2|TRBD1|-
TGTGCCAGCAGCCAGGGACAGAACTATGGCTACACCTTC
CASSQGQNYGYTF
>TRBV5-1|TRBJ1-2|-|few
TGCGCCAGCAGCTTGAAGGGGGATCCCAACTATGGCTACACCTTC
CASSLKGDPNYGYTF